This T cell receptor (beta chain) was identified in a study of T cell responses to AZD1222 COVID-19 vaccine. Study-wide points: Possibly, clonal diversity was underestimated; donors were largely white British and included more females.

Both about-4-week and about-12-week second-dose recipients were combined. Sequencing used immunoSEQ multiplex PCR; TCRdb keeps in-frame clones, though not all of them. Counted here are fewer than 85,000 clones, roughly nine tenths occurring once; the ten biggest clones make up over 7.5%. Concerning this clone: Its antigen is undetermined.

V dropped 3 bases and J dropped 1 base, with 15 bases sitting between them. CDR1 and CDR2 (germline): SGHTA, FQGNSA. There are 16 residues in the CDR3. The sequencing used peripheral blood, collected 28 days after the second AZD1222 dose. This clonotype was sampled from an adult who received the AZD1222 COVID-19 vaccine. The V gene is TRBV7-2, the J gene TRBJ1-2, with a weak D call TRBD1 (5 bases). As DNA, the CDR3 is TGTGCCAGCAGCTTCAGCAGGGCCCTTGTTAACTATGGCTACACCTTC. Amino acid sequence: CASSFSRALVNYGYTF. The full variable domain, rest sourced from reference TRBV7-2 and TRBJ1-2, is GAGVSQSPSNKVTEKGKDVELRCDPISGHTALYWYRQSLGQGLEFLIYFQGNSAPDKSGLPSDRFSAERTGGSVSTLTIQRTQQEDSAVYLCASSFSRALVNYGYTFGSGTRLTVV.